Sequencing of this T cell receptor beta chain was carried out in a study of T cell changes during pregnancy in multiple sclerosis. Per the germline V gene, CDR1 is KGHSH and CDR2 is LQKENI. The V gene lost 6 bases and the J gene lost 7 bases, with 15 bases spanning the gap. The CDR3 totals 13 residues. Profiled with immunoSEQ multiplex PCR; TCRdb holds only in-frame clones, not every one. This sample yields 65,000 to 95,000 clones, of which about 94% are seen a single time; about 0.94% belongs to the top ten. Material: peripheral blood, obtained in the second trimester of pregnancy. The chain combines TRBV18 with TRBJ1-1; no definite D call. This clonotype was sampled from a female donor in good health, enrolled as a control in a pregnancy study. The CDR3 is CASSQGGLIEAFF. The CDR3 nucleotides are TGTGCCAGCTCTCAAGGAGGTCTGATTGAAGCTTTCTTT.